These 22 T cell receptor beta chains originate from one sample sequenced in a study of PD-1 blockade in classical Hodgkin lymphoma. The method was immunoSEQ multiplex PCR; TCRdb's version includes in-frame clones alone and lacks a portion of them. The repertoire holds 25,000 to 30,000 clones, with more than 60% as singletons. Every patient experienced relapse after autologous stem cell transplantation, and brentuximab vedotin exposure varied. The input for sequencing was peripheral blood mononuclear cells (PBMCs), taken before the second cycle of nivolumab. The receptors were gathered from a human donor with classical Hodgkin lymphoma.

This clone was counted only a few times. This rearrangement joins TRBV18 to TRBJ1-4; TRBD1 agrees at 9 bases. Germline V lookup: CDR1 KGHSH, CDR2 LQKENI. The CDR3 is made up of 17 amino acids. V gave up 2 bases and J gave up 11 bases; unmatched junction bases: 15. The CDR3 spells CASSPGSGQGTSGKLFF. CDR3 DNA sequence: TGTGCCAGCTCACCAGGGTCGGGACAGGGAACCTCCGGGAAACTGTTTTTT.

The CDR3 region has the DNA TGTGCCAGCAGCCAATCCCATGCCGGAATGGGCTACACCTTC. Its protein product is CASSQSHAGMGYTF. V usage is TRBV16 and J usage is TRBJ1-2; D remains unclear. Trimming removed 0 bases from V and 8 bases from J, with 13 bases in between. The CDR3 consists of 14 residues. Germline V gene sequence: CDR1 KGHSY, CDR2 FQNENV.

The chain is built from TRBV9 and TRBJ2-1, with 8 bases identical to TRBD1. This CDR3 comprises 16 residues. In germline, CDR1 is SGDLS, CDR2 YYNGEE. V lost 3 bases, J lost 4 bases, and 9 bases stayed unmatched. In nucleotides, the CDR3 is TGTGCCAGCAGCGGATCGGACAGGGCAGGGTACAATGAGCAGTTCTTC. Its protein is CASSGSDRAGYNEQFF.

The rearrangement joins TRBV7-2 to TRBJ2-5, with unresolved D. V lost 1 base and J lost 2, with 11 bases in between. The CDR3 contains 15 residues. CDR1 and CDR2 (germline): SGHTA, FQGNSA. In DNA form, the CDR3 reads TGTGCCAGCAGCTTAGGGACCACACGACAAGAGACCCAGTACTTC. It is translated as CASSLGTTRQETQYF.

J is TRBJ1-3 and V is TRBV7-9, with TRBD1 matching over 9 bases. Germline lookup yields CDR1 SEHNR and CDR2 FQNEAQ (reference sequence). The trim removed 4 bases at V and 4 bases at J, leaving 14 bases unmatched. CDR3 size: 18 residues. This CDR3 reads CASSSTVTGTGRGNTIYF. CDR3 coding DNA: TGTGCCAGCAGCTCCACAGTGACCGGGACAGGGAGGGGAAACACCATATATTTT. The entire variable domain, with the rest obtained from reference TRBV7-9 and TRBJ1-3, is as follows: DTGVSQNPRHKITKRGQNVTFRCDPISEHNRLYWYRQTLGQGPEFLTYFQNEAQLEKSRLLSDRFSAERPKGSFSTLEIQRTEQGDSAMYLCASSSTVTGTGRGNTIYFGEGSWLTVV.

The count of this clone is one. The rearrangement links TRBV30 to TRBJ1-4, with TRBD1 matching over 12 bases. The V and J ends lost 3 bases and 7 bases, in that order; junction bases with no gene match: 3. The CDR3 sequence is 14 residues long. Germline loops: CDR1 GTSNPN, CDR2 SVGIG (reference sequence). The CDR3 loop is CAWRGTGGFEKLFF. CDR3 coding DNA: TGTGCCTGGAGAGGGACAGGGGGCTTTGAAAAACTGTTTTTT.

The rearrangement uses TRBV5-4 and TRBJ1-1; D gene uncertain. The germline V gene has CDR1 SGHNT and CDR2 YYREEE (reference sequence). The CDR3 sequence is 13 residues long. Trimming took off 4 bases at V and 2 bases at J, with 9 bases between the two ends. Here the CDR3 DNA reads TGTGCCAGCAGCATAGATATAAACACTGAAGCTTTCTTT. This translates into CASSIDINTEAFF.

CDR3 bases: TGTGCCAGCAGTGACGTCGGCAGGGGGCGCGTCTACGAGCAGTACGTC. As protein: CASSDVGRGRVYEQYV. The chain is built from TRBV6-4 and TRBJ2-7; 8 nucleotides match TRBD1. The ends lost 2 bases at V and 3 bases at J; junction bases unmatched: 9. CDR1 is MRHNA, CDR2 SNTAGT, per germline. The CDR3 covers 16 residues.

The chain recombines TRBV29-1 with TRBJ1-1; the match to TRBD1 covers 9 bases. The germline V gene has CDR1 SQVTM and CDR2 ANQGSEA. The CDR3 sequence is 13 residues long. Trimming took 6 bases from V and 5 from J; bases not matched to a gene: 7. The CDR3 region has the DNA TGCAGCGTCGAGGACAGGGGAAGGACTGAAGCTTTCTTT. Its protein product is CSVEDRGRTEAFF.

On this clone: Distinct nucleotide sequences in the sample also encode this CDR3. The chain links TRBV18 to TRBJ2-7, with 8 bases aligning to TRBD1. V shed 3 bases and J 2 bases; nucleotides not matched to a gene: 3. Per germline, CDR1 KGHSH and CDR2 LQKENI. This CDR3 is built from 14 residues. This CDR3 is CASSPRQGTYEQYV. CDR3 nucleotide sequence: TGTGCCAGCTCACCCCGACAGGGGACCTACGAGCAGTACGTC.

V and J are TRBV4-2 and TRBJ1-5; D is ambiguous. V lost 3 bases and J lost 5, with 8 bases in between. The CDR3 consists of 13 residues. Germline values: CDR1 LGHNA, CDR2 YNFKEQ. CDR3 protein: CASSHISDQPQHF. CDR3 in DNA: TGTGCCAGCAGCCATATCAGTGATCAGCCCCAGCATTTT.

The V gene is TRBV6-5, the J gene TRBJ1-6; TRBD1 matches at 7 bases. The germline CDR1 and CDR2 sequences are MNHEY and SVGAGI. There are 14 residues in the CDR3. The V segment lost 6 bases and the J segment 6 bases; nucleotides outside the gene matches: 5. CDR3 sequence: CASRSGQVNSPLHF. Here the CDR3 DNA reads TGTGCCAGCAGATCCGGACAGGTTAATTCACCCCTCCACTTT.

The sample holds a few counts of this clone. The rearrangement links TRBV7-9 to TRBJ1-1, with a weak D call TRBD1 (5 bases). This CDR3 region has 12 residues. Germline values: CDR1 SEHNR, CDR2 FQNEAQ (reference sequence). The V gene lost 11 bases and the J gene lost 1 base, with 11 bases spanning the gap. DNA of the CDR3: TGTGCCGCAGGGCACGGGAACACTGAAGCTTTCTTT. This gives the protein CAAGHGNTEAFF.

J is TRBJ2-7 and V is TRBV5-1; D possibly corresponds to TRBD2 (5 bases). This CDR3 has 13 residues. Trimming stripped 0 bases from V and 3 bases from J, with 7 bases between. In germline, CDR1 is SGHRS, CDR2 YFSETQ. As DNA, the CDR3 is TGCGCCAGCAGCTTGGGAGGGATCTACGAGCAGTACTTC. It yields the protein CASSLGGIYEQYF. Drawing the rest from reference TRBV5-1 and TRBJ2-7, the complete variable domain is KAGVTQTPRYLIKTRGQQVTLSCSPISGHRSVSWYQQTPGQGLQFLFEYFSETQRNKGNFPGRFSGRQFSNSRSEMNVSTLELGDSALYLCASSLGGIYEQYFGPGTRLTVT.

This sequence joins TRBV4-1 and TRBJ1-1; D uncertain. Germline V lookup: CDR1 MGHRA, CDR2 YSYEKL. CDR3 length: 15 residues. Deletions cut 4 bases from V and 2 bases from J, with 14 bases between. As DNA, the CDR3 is TGCGCCAGCAGCCGTCACAGCCCAACTAACACTGAAGCTTTCTTT. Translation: CASSRHSPTNTEAFF.

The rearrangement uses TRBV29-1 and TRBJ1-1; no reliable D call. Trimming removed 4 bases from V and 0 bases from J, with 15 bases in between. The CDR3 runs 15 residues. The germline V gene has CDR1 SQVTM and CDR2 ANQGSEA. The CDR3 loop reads CSVGRGGGMNTEAFF. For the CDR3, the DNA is TGCAGCGTTGGTCGGGGAGGCGGCATGAACACTGAAGCTTTCTTT.

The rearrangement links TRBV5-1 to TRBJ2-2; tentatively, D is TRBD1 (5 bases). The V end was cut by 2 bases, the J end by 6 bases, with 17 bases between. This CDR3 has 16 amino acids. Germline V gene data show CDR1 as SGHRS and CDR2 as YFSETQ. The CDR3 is CASSLQANPRAGELFF. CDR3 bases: TGCGCCAGCAGCTTACAGGCGAACCCGAGAGCCGGGGAGCTGTTTTTT.

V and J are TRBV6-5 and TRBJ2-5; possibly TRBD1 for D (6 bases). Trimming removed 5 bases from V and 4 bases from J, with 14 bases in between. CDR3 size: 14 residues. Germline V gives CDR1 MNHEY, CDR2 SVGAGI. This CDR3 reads CASSAGTPRETQYF. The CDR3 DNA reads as TGTGCCAGCAGTGCCGGGACACCCCGAGAGACCCAGTACTTC.

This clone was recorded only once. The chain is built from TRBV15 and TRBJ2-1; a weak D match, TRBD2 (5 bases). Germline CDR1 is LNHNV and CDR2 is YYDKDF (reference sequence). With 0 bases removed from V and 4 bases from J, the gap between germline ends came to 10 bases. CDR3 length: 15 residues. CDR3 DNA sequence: TGTGCCACCAGCAGAGACCCGGGGAGATACAATGAGCAGTTCTTC. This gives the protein CATSRDPGRYNEQFF.

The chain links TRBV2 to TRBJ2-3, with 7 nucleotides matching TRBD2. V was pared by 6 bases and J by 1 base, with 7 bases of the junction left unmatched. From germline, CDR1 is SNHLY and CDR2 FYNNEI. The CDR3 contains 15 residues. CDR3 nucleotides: TGTGCCAGCAGACTAGCGCCGAGGGGCACAGATACGCAGTATTTT. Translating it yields CASRLAPRGTDTQYF. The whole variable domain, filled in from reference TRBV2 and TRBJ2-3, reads EPEVTQTPSHQVTQMGQEVILRCVPISNHLYFYWYRQILGQKVEFLVSFYNNEISEKSEIFDDQFSVERPDGSNFTLKIRSTKLEDSAMYFCASRLAPRGTDTQYFGPGTRLTVL.

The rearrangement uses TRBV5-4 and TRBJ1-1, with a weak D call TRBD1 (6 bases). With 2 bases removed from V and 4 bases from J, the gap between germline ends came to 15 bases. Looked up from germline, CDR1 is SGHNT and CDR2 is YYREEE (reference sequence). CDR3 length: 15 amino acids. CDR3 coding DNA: TGTGCCAGCAGCTTTGGGGGCGAAGGGGGCACTGAAGCTTTCTTT. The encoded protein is CASSFGGEGGTEAFF.

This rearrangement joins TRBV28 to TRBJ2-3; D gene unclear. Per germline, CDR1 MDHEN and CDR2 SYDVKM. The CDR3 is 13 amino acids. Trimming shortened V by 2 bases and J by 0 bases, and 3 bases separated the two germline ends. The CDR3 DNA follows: TGTGCCAGCAGTTTACGCAGCACAGATACGCAGTATTTT. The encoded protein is CASSLRSTDTQYF. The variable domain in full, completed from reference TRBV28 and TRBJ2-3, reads DVKVTQSSRYLVKRTGEKVFLECVQDMDHENMFWYRQDPGLGLRLIYFSYDVKMKEKGDIPEGYSVSREKKERFSLILESASTNQTSMYLCASSLRSTDTQYFGPGTRLTVL.